The 14 T cell receptor beta chains in this list originate from one sample, sequenced in a study of shared clonotypes between healthy human individuals. Profiled with immunoSEQ multiplex PCR; TCRdb holds only in-frame clones, not every one. The sample yields hundreds of thousands of clones, roughly 92% seen once. In the naive CD8 group, cells lacked CD45RO and were positively selected for CCR7, so terminally differentiated effector memory CD45RA+ cells were left out. Sequencing used naive CD8+ T cells sorted from blood. All receptors derive from a man between 25 and 39 years old in good health.

This rearrangement joins TRBV7-9 to TRBJ2-3; 9 bases align to TRBD2. The germline CDR1 and CDR2 sequences are SEHNR and FQNEAQ (reference sequence). The CDR3 is 15 residues long. V shed 6 bases and J 0 bases; nucleotides not matched to a gene: 4. The CDR3 protein is CASRASGASTDTQYF. The CDR3 DNA reads as TGTGCCAGCAGAGCTAGCGGGGCTAGCACAGATACGCAGTATTTT.

The chain recombines TRBV28 with TRBJ2-3; D possibly corresponds to TRBD1 (6 bases). Germline lookup yields CDR1 MDHEN and CDR2 SYDVKM. This CDR3 spans 16 amino acids. V lost 2 bases, J lost 2 bases, and 14 bases lay in between. The CDR3 nucleotides are TGTGCCAGCAGTTTACCACAGGGCCCCCACACAGATACGCAGTATTTT. Translated: CASSLPQGPHTDTQYF.

This rearrangement joins TRBV29-1 to TRBJ2-1; TRBD2 matches at 8 bases. The germline V gene has CDR1 SQVTM and CDR2 ANQGSEA. Trimming cost V 4 bases and J 7 bases; bases outside gene matches: 12. This CDR3 comprises 15 residues. CDR3 in DNA: TGCAGCGTTGCCCAGCGGGAGAAGCAAGGGAATGAGCAGTTCTTC. It translates to CSVAQREKQGNEQFF.

J is TRBJ2-1 and V is TRBV27; D is unresolved. The germline CDR1 and CDR2 sequences are MNHEY and SMNVEV (reference sequence). The CDR3 contains 15 residues. Trimming pared 4 bases from V and 2 bases from J, leaving 12 bases between. The CDR3 region has the DNA TGTGCCAGCAGTTCCGATCCTAAGGCCTACAATGAGCAGTTCTTC. It encodes CASSSDPKAYNEQFF.

In DNA, the CDR3 is TGTGCCAGCAGCCTCAATCGTCGCCTAGGGCAGCCCTATGGCTACACCTTC. Protein: CASSLNRRLGQPYGYTF. The chain carries TRBV7-2 and TRBJ1-2, with unresolved D. V shed 5 bases and J shed 4 bases, with 23 bases lying between them. The CDR3 covers 17 residues. The germline gives CDR1 SGHTA, CDR2 FQGNSA.

The chain combines TRBV28 with TRBJ2-7; possible D gene TRBD2, 6 bases. CDR1 is MDHEN and CDR2 is SYDVKM in the germline V gene. The CDR3 runs to 14 residues. The V gene lost 5 bases and the J gene lost 7 bases, with 18 bases spanning the gap. The chain's CDR3 is CASSTRRGLREQYF. The CDR3 DNA reads TGTGCCAGCAGTACCCGGAGGGGTTTGAGAGAGCAGTACTTC. Full variable domain (remainder filled in from reference TRBV28 and TRBJ2-7): DVKVTQSSRYLVKRTGEKVFLECVQDMDHENMFWYRQDPGLGLRLIYFSYDVKMKEKGDIPEGYSVSREKKERFSLILESASTNQTSMYLCASSTRRGLREQYFGPGTRLTVT.

V gene TRBV19 combines with J gene TRBJ1-5, with a weak D call TRBD1 (6 bases). V lost 5 bases and J lost 0, with 20 bases in between. Germline-derived CDR1 and CDR2 are LNHDA and SQIVND (reference sequence). The length of the CDR3 is 18 residues. The CDR3 region is CASSYKTGQSYSNQPQHF. The DNA of the CDR3 is TGTGCCAGTAGTTACAAGACCGGACAGAGTTATAGCAATCAGCCCCAGCATTTT.

This sequence joins TRBV7-2 and TRBJ2-3, with TRBD1 matching over 7 bases. The CDR3 sequence is 17 residues long. V shed 4 bases and J 1 base; nucleotides not matched to a gene: 11. Germline V CDR1 and CDR2: SGHTA, FQGNSA. CDR3 in DNA: TGTGCCAGCAGCTCGAGGGACAGATTTATACGCACAGATACGCAGTATTTT. Amino acids: CASSSRDRFIRTDTQYF.

The chain joins TRBV21-1 to TRBJ1-2; TRBD1 is the table's D call, not checked against the DNA. TRBV21-1 is an annotated pseudogene. The CDR3 length is 15 residues. CDR3 bases: TGTGCCAGCAGCAAAGATCCGGGACAGGGATGTGGCTACACCTTC. Translating it yields CASSKDPGQGCGYTF.

The J gene is TRBJ1-5, the V gene TRBV27, with no clear D. CDR3 length: 15 residues. The V gene lost 2 bases and the J gene lost 5 bases, with 13 bases spanning the gap. Looked up from germline, CDR1 is MNHEY and CDR2 is SMNVEV (reference sequence). In nucleotides, the CDR3 is TGTGCCAGCAGTTTAAGCCCCCCCGCCCATCAGCCCCAGCATTTT. As protein: CASSLSPPAHQPQHF.

The V gene is TRBV11-2, the J gene TRBJ2-1; weak D call: TRBD1 (6 bases). The V gene lost 5 bases and the J gene lost 8 bases, with 16 bases spanning the gap. The CDR3 is 14 residues long. Germline V gene lookup returns CDR1 SGHAT and CDR2 FQNNGV. The CDR3, as DNA: TGTGCCAGCAGCCTAATCGGACAGAGCGATGAGCAGTTCTTC. Its protein product is CASSLIGQSDEQFF.

This clone was seen a handful of times. The chain links TRBV27 to TRBJ2-7; no clear D gene. The germline V and J ends were trimmed by 4 bases and 9 bases, with 10 bases remaining between them. CDR3 length: 11 amino acids. Germline CDR1 MNHEY, CDR2 SMNVEV (reference sequence). The CDR3 nucleotides read TGTGCCAGCAGTTCCCCCGGAAGGCAGTACTTC. Protein sequence: CASSSPGRQYF.

The rearrangement links TRBV11-2 to TRBJ2-1; 12 bases match TRBD2. The V gene end was trimmed by 5 bases and the J gene end by 6 bases; junction bases not matched to a gene: 5. The CDR3 covers 15 residues. Germline loops: CDR1 SGHAT, CDR2 FQNNGV. CDR3 in amino acids: CASSPGTSGLNEQFF. Here the CDR3 DNA reads TGTGCCAGCAGCCCCGGGACTAGCGGGCTCAATGAGCAGTTCTTC.

The CDR3 here is CASSYGRGVYEQYF. The CDR3 DNA sequence: TGTGCCAGCTCATACGGGCGGGGGGTCTACGAGCAGTACTTC. The chain links TRBV18 to TRBJ2-7; 8 bases fit TRBD2. CDR1 and CDR2 from the germline V gene are KGHSH and LQKENI. With V trimmed by 5 bases and J by 3 bases, 6 bases remained unmatched. CDR3 length: 14 residues.